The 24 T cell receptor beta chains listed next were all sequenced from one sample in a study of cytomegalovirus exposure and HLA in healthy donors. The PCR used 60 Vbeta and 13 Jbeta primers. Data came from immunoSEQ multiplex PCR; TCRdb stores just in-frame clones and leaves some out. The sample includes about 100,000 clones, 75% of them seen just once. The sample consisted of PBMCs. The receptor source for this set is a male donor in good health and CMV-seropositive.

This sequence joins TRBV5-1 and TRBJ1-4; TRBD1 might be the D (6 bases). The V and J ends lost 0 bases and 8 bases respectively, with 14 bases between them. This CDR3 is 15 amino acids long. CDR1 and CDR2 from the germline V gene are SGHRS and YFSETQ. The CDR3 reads CASSLENRVGEKLFF. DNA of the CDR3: TGCGCCAGCAGCTTGGAAAACAGGGTTGGAGAAAAACTGTTTTTT.

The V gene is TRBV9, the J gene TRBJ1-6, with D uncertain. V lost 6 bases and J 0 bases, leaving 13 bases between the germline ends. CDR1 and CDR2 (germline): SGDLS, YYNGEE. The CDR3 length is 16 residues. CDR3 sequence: CASTLGESSYNSPLHF. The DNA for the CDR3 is TGTGCCAGCACCTTGGGCGAGAGCTCCTATAATTCACCCCTCCACTTT.

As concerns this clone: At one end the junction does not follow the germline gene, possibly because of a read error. Written as DNA, the CDR3 is TGTGCTAGCAGCTTGGACAAGAACACTGAAGCTTTCTTT. Translation: CASSLDKNTEAFF. The J gene is TRBJ1-1, the V gene TRBV7-7; possible D gene TRBD1, 5 bases. Germline V gene lookup returns CDR1 SSHAT and CDR2 FNYEAQ (reference sequence). The CDR3 spans 13 residues.

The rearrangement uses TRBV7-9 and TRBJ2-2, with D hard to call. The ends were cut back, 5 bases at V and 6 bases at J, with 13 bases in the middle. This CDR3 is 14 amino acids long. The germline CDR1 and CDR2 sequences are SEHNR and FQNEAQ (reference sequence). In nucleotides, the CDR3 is TGTGCCAGCAGCCCATCGTCGGTCCCCGGGGAGCTGTTTTTT. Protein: CASSPSSVPGELFF.

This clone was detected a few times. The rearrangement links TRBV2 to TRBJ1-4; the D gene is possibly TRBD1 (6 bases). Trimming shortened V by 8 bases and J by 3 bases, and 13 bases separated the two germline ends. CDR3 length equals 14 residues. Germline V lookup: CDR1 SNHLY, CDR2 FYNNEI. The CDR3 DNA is TGTGCCAGCTCGCTTTGGACAGCTAATGAAAAACTGTTTTTT. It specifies CASSLWTANEKLFF.

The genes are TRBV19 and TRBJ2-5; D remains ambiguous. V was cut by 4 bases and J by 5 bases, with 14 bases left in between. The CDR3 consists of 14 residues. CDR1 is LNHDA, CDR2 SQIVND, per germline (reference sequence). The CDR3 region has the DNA TGTGCCAGTAGTAATCCTACGGTCGGGGAGACCCAGTACTTC. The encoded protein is CASSNPTVGETQYF.

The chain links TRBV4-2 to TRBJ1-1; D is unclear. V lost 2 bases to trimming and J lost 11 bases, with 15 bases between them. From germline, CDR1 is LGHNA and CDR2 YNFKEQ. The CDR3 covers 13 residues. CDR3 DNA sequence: TGTGCCAGCAGCCAAACCGCCGGGGTTGAGGCTTTCTTT. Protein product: CASSQTAGVEAFF.

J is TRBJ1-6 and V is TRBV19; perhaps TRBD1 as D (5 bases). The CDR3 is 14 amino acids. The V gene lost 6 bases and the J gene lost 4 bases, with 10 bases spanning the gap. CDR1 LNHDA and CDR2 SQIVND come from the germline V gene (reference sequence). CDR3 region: CASSARQYNSPLHF. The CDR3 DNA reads TGTGCCAGTAGCGCTAGACAGTATAATTCACCCCTCCACTTT.

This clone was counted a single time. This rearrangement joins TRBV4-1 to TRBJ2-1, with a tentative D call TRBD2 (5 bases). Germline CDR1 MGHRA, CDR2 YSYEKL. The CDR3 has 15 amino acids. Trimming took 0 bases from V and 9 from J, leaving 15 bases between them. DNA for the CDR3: TGCGCCAGCAGCCAAGATTCTTGGGGAGCTGGTGAGCAGTTCTTC. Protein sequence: CASSQDSWGAGEQFF.

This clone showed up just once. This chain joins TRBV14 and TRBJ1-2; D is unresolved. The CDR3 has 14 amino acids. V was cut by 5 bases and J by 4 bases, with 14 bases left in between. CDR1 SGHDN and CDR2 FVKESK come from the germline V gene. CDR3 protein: CASSGRSRAYGYTF. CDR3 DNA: TGTGCCAGCAGCGGCCGATCGAGGGCCTATGGCTACACCTTC.

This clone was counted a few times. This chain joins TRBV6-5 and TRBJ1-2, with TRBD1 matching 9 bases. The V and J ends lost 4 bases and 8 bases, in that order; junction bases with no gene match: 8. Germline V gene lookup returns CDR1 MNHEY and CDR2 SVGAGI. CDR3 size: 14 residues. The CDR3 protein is CASSFTLTGGGYTF. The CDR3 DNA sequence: TGTGCCAGCAGTTTCACTCTAACAGGGGGCGGCTACACCTTC.

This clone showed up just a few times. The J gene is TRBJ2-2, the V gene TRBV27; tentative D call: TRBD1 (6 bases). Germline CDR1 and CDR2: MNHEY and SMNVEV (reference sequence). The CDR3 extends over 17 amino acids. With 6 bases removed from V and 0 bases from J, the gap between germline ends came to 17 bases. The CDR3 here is CASSVSFRTANTGELFF. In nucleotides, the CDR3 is TGTGCCAGCAGCGTAAGTTTCCGGACAGCGAACACCGGGGAGCTGTTTTTT.

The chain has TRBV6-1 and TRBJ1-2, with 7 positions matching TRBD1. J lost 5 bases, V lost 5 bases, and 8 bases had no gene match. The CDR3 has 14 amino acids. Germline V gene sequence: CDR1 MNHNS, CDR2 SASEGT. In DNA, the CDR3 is TGTGCCAGCAGTCCCGCCAGGGGGGAGTATGGCTACACCTTC. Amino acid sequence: CASSPARGEYGYTF.

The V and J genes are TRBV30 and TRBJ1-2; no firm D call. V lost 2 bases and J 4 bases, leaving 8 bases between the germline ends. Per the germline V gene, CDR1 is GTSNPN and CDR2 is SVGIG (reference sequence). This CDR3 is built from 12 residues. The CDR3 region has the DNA TGTGCCTGGAGTCAAGGAGGCTATGGCTACACCTTC. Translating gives CAWSQGGYGYTF.

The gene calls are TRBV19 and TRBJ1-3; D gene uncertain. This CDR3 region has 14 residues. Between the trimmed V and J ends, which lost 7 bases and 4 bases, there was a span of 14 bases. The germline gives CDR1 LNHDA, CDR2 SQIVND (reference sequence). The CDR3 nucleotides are TGTGCCAGTAAGGCGGCTGGATTGGGAAACACCATATATTTT. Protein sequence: CASKAAGLGNTIYF.

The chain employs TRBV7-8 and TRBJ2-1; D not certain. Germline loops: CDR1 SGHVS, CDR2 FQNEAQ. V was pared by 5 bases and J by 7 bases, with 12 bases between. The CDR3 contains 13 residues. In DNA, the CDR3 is TGTGCCAGCAGCCTCCGGTGGCGGAATGAGCAGTTCTTC. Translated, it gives CASSLRWRNEQFF.

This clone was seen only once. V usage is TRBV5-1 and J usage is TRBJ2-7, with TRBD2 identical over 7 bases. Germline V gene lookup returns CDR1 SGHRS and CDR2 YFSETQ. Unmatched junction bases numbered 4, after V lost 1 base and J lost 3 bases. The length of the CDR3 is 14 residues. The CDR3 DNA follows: TGCGCCAGCAGCTTGTACCGGGGGGTCTACGAGCAGTACTTC. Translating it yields CASSLYRGVYEQYF.

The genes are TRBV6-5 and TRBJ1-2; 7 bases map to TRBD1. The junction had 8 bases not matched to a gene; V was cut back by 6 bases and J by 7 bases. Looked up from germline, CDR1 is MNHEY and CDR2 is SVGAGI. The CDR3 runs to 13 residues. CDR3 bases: TGTGCCAGCAGCCGCACAGGGGTGGGTGGCTACACCTTC. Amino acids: CASSRTGVGGYTF.

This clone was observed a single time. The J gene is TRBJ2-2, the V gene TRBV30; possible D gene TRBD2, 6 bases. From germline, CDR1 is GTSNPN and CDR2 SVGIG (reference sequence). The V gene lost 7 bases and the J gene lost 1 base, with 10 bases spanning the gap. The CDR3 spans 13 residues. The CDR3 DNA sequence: TGTGCCTTGCGGGAAGGGAACACCGGGGAGCTGTTTTTT. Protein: CALREGNTGELFF.

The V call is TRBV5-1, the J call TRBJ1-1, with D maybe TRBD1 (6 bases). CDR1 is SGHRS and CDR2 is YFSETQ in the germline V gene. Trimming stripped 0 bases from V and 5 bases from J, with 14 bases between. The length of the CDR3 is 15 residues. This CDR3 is CASSLGGGGGTEAFF. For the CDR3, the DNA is TGCGCCAGCAGCTTGGGCGGAGGGGGAGGGACTGAAGCTTTCTTT.

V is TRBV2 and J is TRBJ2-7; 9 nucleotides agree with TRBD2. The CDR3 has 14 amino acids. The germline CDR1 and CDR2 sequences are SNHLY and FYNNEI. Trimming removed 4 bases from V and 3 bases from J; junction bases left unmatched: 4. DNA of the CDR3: TGTGCCAGCAGTGGCCTAGCGGGGATCTACGAGCAGTACTTC. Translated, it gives CASSGLAGIYEQYF.

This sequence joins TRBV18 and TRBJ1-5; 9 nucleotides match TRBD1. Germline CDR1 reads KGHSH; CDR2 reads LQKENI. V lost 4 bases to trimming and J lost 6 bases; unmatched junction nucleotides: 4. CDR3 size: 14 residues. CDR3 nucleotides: TGTGCCAGCTCACGGACAGGGGTAGGTCAGCCCCAGCATTTT. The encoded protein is CASSRTGVGQPQHF.

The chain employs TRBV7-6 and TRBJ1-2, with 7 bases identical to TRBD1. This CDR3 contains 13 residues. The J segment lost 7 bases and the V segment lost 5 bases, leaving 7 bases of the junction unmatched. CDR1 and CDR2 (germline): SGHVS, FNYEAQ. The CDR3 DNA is TGTGCCAGCAGCCTGGTAGGGGGCCGTGGCTACACCTTC. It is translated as CASSLVGGRGYTF.

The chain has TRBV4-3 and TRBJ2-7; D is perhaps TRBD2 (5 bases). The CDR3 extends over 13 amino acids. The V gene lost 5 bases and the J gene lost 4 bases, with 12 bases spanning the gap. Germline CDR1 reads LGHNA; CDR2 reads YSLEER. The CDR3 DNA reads TGCGCCAGCAGCGAGGGCCCTGCTTACGAGCAGTACTTC. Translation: CASSEGPAYEQYF.